This T cell receptor (beta chain) was profiled in a study of blood T cell repertoires in COVID-19. As for the study in general: Sites in the United States, Italy and Spain provided acute and convalescent COVID-19 samples. PBMCs, B-cell-depleted T cells, or T cells provided the cDNA or gDNA that made up the material.

V was clipped by 2 bases and J by 5 bases; unmatched bases: 8. CDR1 is SGHRS, CDR2 YFSETQ, per germline. The CDR3 loop spans 15 amino acids. Authors' data handling: Amplification of reference gene primers provided the estimated nucleated cell counts. Method: immunoSEQ multiplex PCR; TCRdb's copy keeps in-frame clones and lacks some. V, J and clone size were drawn from that table, and D and trimming were deduced from the DNA. The table records around 110,000 clones, approximately 87% of them present only once. This clone was seen more than once but under ten times. The sequenced sample was peripheral blood. This chain connects TRBV5-1 to TRBJ1-2; the match to TRBD1 covers 8 bases. This clonotype originated in a man in his thirties or forties with acute or convalescent COVID-19. For the CDR3, the DNA is TGCGCCAGCAGCTTCGGAACAGGGGGAAGGTATGGCTACACCTTC. Its translation: CASSFGTGGRYGYTF.